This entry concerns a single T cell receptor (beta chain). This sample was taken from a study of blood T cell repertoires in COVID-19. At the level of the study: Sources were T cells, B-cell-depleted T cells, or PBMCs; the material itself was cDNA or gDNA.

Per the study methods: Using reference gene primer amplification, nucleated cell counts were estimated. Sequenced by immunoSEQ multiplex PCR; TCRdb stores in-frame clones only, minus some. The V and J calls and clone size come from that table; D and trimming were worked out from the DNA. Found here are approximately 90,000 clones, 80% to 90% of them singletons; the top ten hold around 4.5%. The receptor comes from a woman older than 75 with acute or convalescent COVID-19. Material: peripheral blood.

CDR3 DNA sequence: TGTGCCAGCAGCTTACTAGCGGGGCTTTCCTACGAGCAGTACTTC. The encoded protein is CASSLLAGLSYEQYF. The J gene is TRBJ2-7, the V gene TRBV7-2; 9 positions agree with TRBD2. Germline loops: CDR1 SGHTA, CDR2 FQGNSA. The CDR3 extends over 15 amino acids. The V and J ends lost 2 bases and 1 base, in that order; junction bases with no gene match: 3.